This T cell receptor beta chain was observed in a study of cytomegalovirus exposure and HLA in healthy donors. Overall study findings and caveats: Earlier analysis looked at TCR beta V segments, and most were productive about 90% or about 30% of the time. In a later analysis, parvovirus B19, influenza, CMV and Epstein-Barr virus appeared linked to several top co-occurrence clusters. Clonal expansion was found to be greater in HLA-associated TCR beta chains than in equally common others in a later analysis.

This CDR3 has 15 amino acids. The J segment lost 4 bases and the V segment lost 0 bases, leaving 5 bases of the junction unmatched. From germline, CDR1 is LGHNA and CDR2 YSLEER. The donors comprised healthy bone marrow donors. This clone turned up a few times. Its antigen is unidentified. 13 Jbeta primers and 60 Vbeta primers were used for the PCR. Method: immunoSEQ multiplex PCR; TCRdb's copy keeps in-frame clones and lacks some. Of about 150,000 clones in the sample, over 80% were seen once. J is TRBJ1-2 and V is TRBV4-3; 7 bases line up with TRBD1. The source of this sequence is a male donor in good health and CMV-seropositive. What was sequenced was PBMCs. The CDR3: CASSQDAGGTYGYTF. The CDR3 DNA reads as TGCGCCAGCAGCCAAGATGCAGGGGGGACCTATGGCTACACCTTC.